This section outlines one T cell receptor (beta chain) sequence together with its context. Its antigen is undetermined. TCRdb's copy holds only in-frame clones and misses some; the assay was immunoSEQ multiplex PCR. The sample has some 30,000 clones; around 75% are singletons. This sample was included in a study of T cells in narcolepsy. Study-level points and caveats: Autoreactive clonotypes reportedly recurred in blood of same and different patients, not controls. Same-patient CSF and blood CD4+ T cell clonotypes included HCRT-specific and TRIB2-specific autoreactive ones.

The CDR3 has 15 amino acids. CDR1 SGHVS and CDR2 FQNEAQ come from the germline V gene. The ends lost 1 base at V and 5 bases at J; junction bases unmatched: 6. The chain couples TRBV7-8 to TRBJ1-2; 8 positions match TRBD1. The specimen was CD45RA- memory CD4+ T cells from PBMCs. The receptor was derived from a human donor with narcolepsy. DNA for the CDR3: TGTGCCAGCAGCTTAGTTCCAGGGGGCCTTTATGGCTACACCTTC. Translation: CASSLVPGGLYGYTF.